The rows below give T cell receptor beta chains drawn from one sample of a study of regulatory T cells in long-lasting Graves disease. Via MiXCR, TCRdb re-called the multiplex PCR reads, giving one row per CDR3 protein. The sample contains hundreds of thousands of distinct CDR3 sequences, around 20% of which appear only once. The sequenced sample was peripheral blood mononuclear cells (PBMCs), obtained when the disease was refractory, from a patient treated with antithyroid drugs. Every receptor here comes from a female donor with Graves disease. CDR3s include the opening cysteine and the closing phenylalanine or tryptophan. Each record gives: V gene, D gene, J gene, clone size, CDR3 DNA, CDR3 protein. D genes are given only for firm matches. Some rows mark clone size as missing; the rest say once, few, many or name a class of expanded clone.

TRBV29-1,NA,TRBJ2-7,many,TGCAGCGTTGAAATGGGGGAGCGCTACGAGCAGTACTTC,CSVEMGERYEQYF
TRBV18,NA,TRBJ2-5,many,TGTGCCAGCTCAAAGCAAAGGGGGAAAGAGACCCAGTACTTC,CASSKQRGKETQYF
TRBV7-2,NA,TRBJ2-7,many,TGTGCCAGCAGCTTAGGTTTGGTTTCCTACGAGCAGTACTTC,CASSLGLVSYEQYF
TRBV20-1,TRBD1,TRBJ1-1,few,TGCAGTGCTAGAGATAGGGGACAGGGGGCTGAAGCTTTCTTT,CSARDRGQGAEAFF
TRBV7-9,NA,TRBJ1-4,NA,TGTGCCAGCAGCTCGGGACGGCCAACTAATGAAAAACTGTTTTTT,CASSSGRPTNEKLFF
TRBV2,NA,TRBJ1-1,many,TGTGCCAGCAGCGGGACACTTACCTATAACACTGAAGCTTTCTTT,CASSGTLTYNTEAFF
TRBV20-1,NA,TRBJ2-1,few,TGCAGTGCTTACGAGCCGTACCGTGAGCAGTTCTTC,CSAYEPYREQFF
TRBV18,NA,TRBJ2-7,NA,TGTGCCAGCTCACCAGTGGGGCTCCCCCGGGGCGGGGTCTACGAGCAGTACTTC,CASSPVGLPRGGVYEQYF
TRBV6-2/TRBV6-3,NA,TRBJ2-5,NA,TGTGCCAGCAGTTCAGGGGAGGGACCGCTGGAGACCCAGTACTTC,CASSSGEGPLETQYF
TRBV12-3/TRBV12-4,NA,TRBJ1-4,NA,TGTGCCAGCAGTACAACAGGGTTGGGTTTGGCTAATGAAAAACTGTTTTTT,CASSTTGLGLANEKLFF
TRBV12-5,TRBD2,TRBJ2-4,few,TGTGCTAGTGGTTTGGGGCAAGCTGGGGGGGTAAACATTCAGTACTTC,CASGLGQAGGVNIQYF
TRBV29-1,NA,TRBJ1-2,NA,TGCAGCGTTGAAGGGGCAGGGGTCTATGGCTACACCTTC,CSVEGAGVYGYTF
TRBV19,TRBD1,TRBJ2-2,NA,TGTGCCAGTAGCAGCAGGGGGCCTGGCACCGGGGAGCTGTTTTTT,CASSSRGPGTGELFF
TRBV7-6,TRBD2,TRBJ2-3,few,TGTGCCAGCAGCTTAGAAGCGGGAGGGTCTATAGGCACAGATACGCAGTATTTT,CASSLEAGGSIGTDTQYF
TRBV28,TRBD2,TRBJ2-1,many,TGTGCCAGCAGTTTCTCCGGGACTAGCGGGAGCGTCGGGCAGTTCTTC,CASSFSGTSGSVGQFF
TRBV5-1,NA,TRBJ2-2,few,TGCGCCAGCAGCTACACGGACCGCGGGCTGTTTTTT,CASSYTDRGLFF
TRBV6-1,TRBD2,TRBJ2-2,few,TGTGCCAGCAGACCTGGGACTACAACTATGAGGTTGTCCGGGGAGCTGTTTTTT,CASRPGTTTMRLSGELFF
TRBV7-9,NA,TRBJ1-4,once,TGTGCCAGCAGCTTAGAGCAGGGTTCTAATGAAAAACTGTTTTTT,CASSLEQGSNEKLFF
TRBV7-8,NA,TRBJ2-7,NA,TGTGCCAGCAGCTCCAGACCCCGGACCGACTCCTACGAGCAGTACTTC,CASSSRPRTDSYEQYF
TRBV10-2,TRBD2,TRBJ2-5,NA,TGCGCCAGCAGTCGACTAGCGGGGAAAGAGACCCAGTACTTC,CASSRLAGKETQYF
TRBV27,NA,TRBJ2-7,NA,TGTGCCAGCAGTTTATCCGGCCCCCCGGTCTACGAGCAGTACTTC,CASSLSGPPVYEQYF
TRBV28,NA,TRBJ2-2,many,TGTGCCAGCGTCAATCGGGAGTTCGGCGGGGAGCTGTTTTTT,CASVNREFGGELFF
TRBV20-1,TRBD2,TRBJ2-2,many,TGCAGTGCTCTTCCGACTAGCGGAACGAACACCGGGGAGCTGTTTTTT,CSALPTSGTNTGELFF
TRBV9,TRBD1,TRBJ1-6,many,TGTGCCAGCAGCCTTGGGACAGGGGGAAATTCACCCCTCCACTTT,CASSLGTGGNSPLHF
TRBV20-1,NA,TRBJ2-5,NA,TGCAGTGCTATACGACAGGGGACTAGTGAGACCCAGTACTTC,CSAIRQGTSETQYF
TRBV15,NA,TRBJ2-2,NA,TGTGCCACCAGCAGAGATACGGGGGCCGGGGAGCTGTTTTTT,CATSRDTGAGELFF
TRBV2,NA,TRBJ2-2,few,TGTGCCAGCATCAAGGAATCGAACACCGGGGAGCTGTTTTTT,CASIKESNTGELFF
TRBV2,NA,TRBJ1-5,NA,TGTGCCAGCAGTGACGAGGGAGGGGGGCGGCAGCCCCAGCATTTT,CASSDEGGGRQPQHF